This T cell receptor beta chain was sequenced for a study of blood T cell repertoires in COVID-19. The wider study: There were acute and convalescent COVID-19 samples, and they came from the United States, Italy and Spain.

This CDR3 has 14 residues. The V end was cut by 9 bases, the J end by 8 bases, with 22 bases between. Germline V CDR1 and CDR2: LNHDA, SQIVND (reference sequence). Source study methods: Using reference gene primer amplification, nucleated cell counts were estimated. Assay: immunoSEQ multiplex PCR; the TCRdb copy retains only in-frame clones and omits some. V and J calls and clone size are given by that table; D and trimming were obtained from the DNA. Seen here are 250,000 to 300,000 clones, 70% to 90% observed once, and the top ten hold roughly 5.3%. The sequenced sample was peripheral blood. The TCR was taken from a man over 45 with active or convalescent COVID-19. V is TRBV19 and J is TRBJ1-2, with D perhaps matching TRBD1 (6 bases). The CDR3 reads CASDGITGNKGYTF. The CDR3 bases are TGTGCCAGCGATGGAATTACAGGGAACAAGGGCTACACCTTC.